This TCR beta chain was sequenced in a study of T-cell memory formation after mild COVID-19. Study overall: Across donors, TCR clusters were largely donor specific. Study findings and constraints: Some SARS-CoV-2-responding clones were already detected in memory before infection.

TCRdb re-called the 5' RACE reads through MiXCR, storing one row per CDR3 protein. The sample contains about 390,000 distinct CDR3 sequences, around a sixth of which appear only once. Germline V gives CDR1 MNHEY, CDR2 SVGAGI. V lost 0 bases and J lost 5, with 11 bases in between. The CDR3 has 16 amino acids. Concerning this clonotype itself: Its antigen remains unknown.

The sequencing input was PBMCs or a T cell subset sorted from them (not recorded which). The rearrangement links TRBV6-5 to TRBJ1-6; unclear D gene. The receptor was derived from a man in his late teens or twenties who had mild COVID-19 (a few samples of this study predate the infection). Cell type and time point are not known. The CDR3 region has the DNA TGTGCCAGCAGTTACTCGCAGAGCGCGGATAATTCACCCCTCCACTTT. Residues: CASSYSQSADNSPLHF.